Below, 24 T cell receptor beta chains from the same sample are listed, as sequenced in a study of T cell responses to AZD1222 COVID-19 vaccine. The protocol was immunoSEQ multiplex PCR, while the TCRdb copy is restricted to in-frame clones and leaves out a portion. This sample has some 120,000 clones, with around 87% found just once. Sequencing used peripheral blood, obtained on day 0 of AZD1222 vaccination. The receptors stem from an adult in good health.

This chain uses TRBV9 with TRBJ1-5, with 7 positions matching TRBD1. J lost 2 bases, V lost 0 bases, and 2 bases had no gene match. This CDR3 contains 15 residues. Germline CDR1 is SGDLS and CDR2 is YYNGEE. The CDR3, as DNA: TGTGCCAGCAGCGTAGGACAGGGAGGCAATCAGCCCCAGCATTTT. This gives the protein CASSVGQGGNQPQHF. Full variable domain (missing parts from reference TRBV9 and TRBJ1-5): DSGVTQTPKHLITATGQRVTLRCSPRSGDLSVYWYQQSLDQGLQFLIQYYNGEERAKGNILERFSAQQFPDLHSELNLSSLELGDSALYFCASSVGQGGNQPQHFGDGTRLSIL.

This chain connects TRBV11-2 to TRBJ2-5; D gene uncertain. The CDR3 length is 12 residues. From germline, CDR1 is SGHAT and CDR2 FQNNGV. Trimming left V 1 base short and J 5 bases short, with 5 bases between. The CDR3: CASSLVYETQYF. DNA for the CDR3: TGTGCCAGCAGCTTAGTCTACGAGACCCAGTACTTC.

The chain links TRBV27 to TRBJ1-1; the D gene is possibly TRBD1 (5 bases). The CDR3 has 14 amino acids. The ends were cut back, 7 bases at V and 3 bases at J, with 15 bases in the middle. Germline V gene data show CDR1 as MNHEY and CDR2 as SMNVEV (reference sequence). The CDR3 protein is CASTLSGGDTEAFF. CDR3 in DNA: TGTGCCAGCACACTTTCGGGGGGGGACACTGAAGCTTTCTTT.

The chain has TRBV10-3 and TRBJ1-4, with D possibly matching TRBD1 (5 bases). This CDR3 contains 14 residues. Germline CDR1 reads ENHRY; CDR2 reads SYGVKD. V was clipped by 10 bases and J by 0 bases, with 12 bases between them. CDR3 sequence: CATQDISTNEKLFF. The CDR3 DNA reads TGTGCCACACAGGATATTTCAACTAATGAAAAACTGTTTTTT.

The CDR3 loop reads CASSMGTSGRAEQFF. The CDR3 bases are TGTGCCAGTAGTATGGGGACTAGCGGGAGGGCTGAGCAGTTCTTC. The rearrangement joins TRBV19 to TRBJ2-1, with 16 bases fitting TRBD2. Trimming at V came to 3 bases and at J to 9 bases, leaving 2 bases not matched to a gene. This CDR3 is 15 amino acids long. Germline V lookup: CDR1 LNHDA, CDR2 SQIVND (reference sequence).

The V call is TRBV7-9, the J call TRBJ1-1; no definite D call. The CDR3 is made up of 12 amino acids. Germline-derived CDR1 and CDR2 are SEHNR and FQNEAQ (reference sequence). V lost 1 base, J lost 5 bases, and 5 bases lay in between. CDR3 protein: CASSLEWTEAFF. For the CDR3, the DNA is TGTGCCAGCAGCTTAGAGTGGACTGAAGCTTTCTTT.

The chain joins TRBV28 to TRBJ1-3; the D gene is possibly TRBD1 (5 bases). CDR1 and CDR2 (germline): MDHEN, SYDVKM. The CDR3 runs 16 residues. The V end lost 6 bases, the J end lost 0 bases, and 15 bases lay between the germline ends. CDR3: CASRSQGAHSGNTIYF. The CDR3 region has the DNA TGTGCCAGCAGGAGTCAGGGTGCTCACTCTGGAAACACCATATATTTT.

The V gene is TRBV30, the J gene TRBJ2-7; tentatively, D is TRBD1 or TRBD2 (6 bases each). The germline V gene has CDR1 GTSNPN and CDR2 SVGIG (reference sequence). This CDR3 contains 12 residues. The V and J ends lost 5 bases and 3 bases respectively, with 11 bases between them. The CDR3 nucleotides are TGTGCCTGGGGCAGGGGAGGCTACGAGCAGTACTTC. This translates into CAWGRGGYEQYF.

The chain is built from TRBV14 and TRBJ2-5; 13 nucleotides match TRBD2. The CDR3 runs to 15 residues. Looked up from germline, CDR1 is SGHDN and CDR2 is FVKESK. Unmatched junction bases numbered 3, after V lost 4 bases and J lost 4 bases. This chain's CDR3 is CASSPGLAGLETQYF. The DNA for the CDR3 is TGTGCCAGCAGCCCGGGACTAGCGGGATTAGAGACCCAGTACTTC.

This chain uses TRBV13 with TRBJ2-2; D is perhaps TRBD1 or TRBD2 (5 bases each). CDR1 and CDR2 from the germline V gene are PRHDT and FYEKMQ (reference sequence). CDR3 length equals 15 residues. Trimming removed 5 bases from V and 7 bases from J, with 17 bases in between. The CDR3 protein is CASSPLGPQGGELFF. The CDR3 DNA is TGTGCCAGCAGCCCACTAGGTCCCCAGGGCGGGGAGCTGTTTTTT.

This chain links TRBV4-3 with TRBJ2-7; D call uncertain. The V gene lost 0 bases and the J gene lost 2 bases, with 14 bases spanning the gap. Germline V gene data show CDR1 as LGHNA and CDR2 as YSLEER. The CDR3 has 16 residues. CDR3 protein: CASSQEVSHTPYEQYF. In DNA, the CDR3 is TGCGCCAGCAGCCAAGAGGTCAGTCACACTCCCTACGAGCAGTACTTC.

The chain recombines TRBV7-2 with TRBJ2-2; a weak D match, TRBD2 (6 bases). Trimming cost V 5 bases and J 3 bases, with 16 bases left between them. The CDR3 has 16 residues. Germline CDR1 reads SGHTA; CDR2 reads FQGNSA. CDR3 DNA sequence: TGTGCCAGCAGCGTTGGATTAAGGAGGGACACCGGGGAGCTGTTTTTT. Protein: CASSVGLRRDTGELFF.

In its sample, this clone was seen once. The chain uses TRBV20-1 and TRBJ2-7; D unresolved. Germline values: CDR1 DFQATT, CDR2 SNEGSKA (reference sequence). V lost 3 bases, J lost 3 bases, and 18 bases lay in between. The CDR3 contains 15 residues. The CDR3: CSASRPFASGYEQYF. The CDR3 DNA sequence: TGCAGTGCTAGTCGCCCTTTTGCGTCAGGCTACGAGCAGTACTTC.

The rearrangement uses TRBV7-2 and TRBJ2-2, with D possibly TRBD2 on 5 matching bases. Germline V gene data show CDR1 as SGHTA and CDR2 as FQGNSA. The CDR3 contains 15 residues. Trimming removed 0 bases at V and 6 bases at J, with 11 bases between. The CDR3 DNA reads TGTGCCAGCAGCTTAGCGGCTAGCTCGCCCGGGGAGCTGTTTTTT. The encoded protein is CASSLAASSPGELFF.

V gene TRBV7-2 combines with J gene TRBJ2-3; perhaps TRBD1 as D (6 bases). V was clipped by 4 bases and J by 4 bases, with 12 bases between them. Germline lookup yields CDR1 SGHTA and CDR2 FQGNSA. This CDR3 is 14 amino acids long. The CDR3 here is CASSSGQVADTQYF. The CDR3 bases are TGTGCCAGCAGCTCGGGACAAGTTGCAGATACGCAGTATTTT.

The chain employs TRBV5-1 and TRBJ2-7; 8 bases fit TRBD1. Germline-derived CDR1 and CDR2 are SGHRS and YFSETQ. CDR3 length: 16 residues. V was clipped by 4 bases and J by 3 bases; unmatched bases: 12. This CDR3 is CASSRRDRQGNYEQYF. CDR3 coding DNA: TGCGCCAGCAGCCGACGGGACAGGCAAGGAAACTACGAGCAGTACTTC.

The chain is built from TRBV25-1 and TRBJ2-1; 10 bases fit TRBD2. With 4 bases clipped from V and 6 bases from J, the junction kept 6 bases outside the gene matches. The CDR3 spans 15 residues. The germline V gene has CDR1 MGHDK and CDR2 SYGVNS. This chain's CDR3 is CASSGQTSGINEQFF. The CDR3 nucleotides are TGTGCCAGCAGTGGTCAAACTAGCGGGATCAATGAGCAGTTCTTC.

The chain uses TRBV3-1 (or the pseudogene TRBV3-2) and TRBJ1-3, with 8 bases that match TRBD1. Germline values: CDR1 LGHDT, CDR2 YNNKEL (reference sequence). The V gene end was trimmed by 4 bases and the J gene end by 2 bases; junction bases not matched to a gene: 7. This CDR3 is built from 16 residues. The CDR3 loop reads CASSPYPGGTGNTIYF. The CDR3 coding sequence is TGTGCCAGCAGCCCTTACCCAGGGGGCACTGGAAACACCATATATTTT.

The rearrangement joins TRBV28 to TRBJ1-1; D gene ambiguous. The CDR3 consists of 11 residues. Germline-derived CDR1 and CDR2 are MDHEN and SYDVKM. V gave up 8 bases and J gave up 0 bases, with 4 bases separating them. The CDR3 DNA follows: TGTGCCAGCTTGGTGAACACTGAAGCTTTCTTT. Translation gives CASLVNTEAFF.

J is TRBJ2-7 and V is TRBV28, with TRBD2 as a possible D gene (5 bases). This CDR3 is built from 13 residues. The germline V gene encodes CDR1 MDHEN and CDR2 SYDVKM. Trimming removed 3 bases from V and 3 bases from J, with 9 bases in between. The CDR3 DNA reads TGTGCCAGCAGTTTGCGGGCAATCTACGAGCAGTACTTC. It yields the protein CASSLRAIYEQYF.

The chain joins TRBV7-2 to TRBJ1-4; D possibly corresponds to TRBD1 (5 bases). V lost 5 bases and J lost 0, with 10 bases in between. Germline V lookup: CDR1 SGHTA, CDR2 FQGNSA. CDR3 length equals 15 residues. The CDR3 DNA follows: TGTGCCAGCAGCCGGGACTTTTCAACTAATGAAAAACTGTTTTTT. Protein: CASSRDFSTNEKLFF.

The chain employs TRBV6-4 and TRBJ1-2, with D hard to call. CDR1 is MRHNA, CDR2 SNTAGT, per germline. This CDR3 contains 13 residues. Trimming cost V 2 bases and J 8 bases, with 12 bases left between them. For the CDR3, the DNA is TGTGCCAGCAGTGACGCCGGGAACGCAGGCTACACCTTC. As protein: CASSDAGNAGYTF.

The rearrangement uses TRBV28 and TRBJ2-5; tentatively, D is TRBD1 or TRBD2 (7 bases each). This CDR3 contains 12 residues. Germline V gene sequence: CDR1 MDHEN, CDR2 SYDVKM. Deletions cut 10 bases from V and 4 bases from J, with 13 bases between. The CDR3 DNA is TGTGCCACCCAGGGGGGGCTAGAGACCCAGTACTTC. Amino acids: CATQGGLETQYF.

The rearrangement links TRBV30 to TRBJ1-4; D call uncertain. The V gene's germline CDR1 is GTSNPN and CDR2 SVGIG (reference sequence). The germline V and J ends were trimmed by 3 bases and 4 bases, with 15 bases remaining between them. CDR3 length: 15 amino acids. The CDR3 region has the DNA TGTGCCTGGAGCGGACTGGGAGCCGGTAATGAAAAACTGTTTTTT. Its protein product is CAWSGLGAGNEKLFF.